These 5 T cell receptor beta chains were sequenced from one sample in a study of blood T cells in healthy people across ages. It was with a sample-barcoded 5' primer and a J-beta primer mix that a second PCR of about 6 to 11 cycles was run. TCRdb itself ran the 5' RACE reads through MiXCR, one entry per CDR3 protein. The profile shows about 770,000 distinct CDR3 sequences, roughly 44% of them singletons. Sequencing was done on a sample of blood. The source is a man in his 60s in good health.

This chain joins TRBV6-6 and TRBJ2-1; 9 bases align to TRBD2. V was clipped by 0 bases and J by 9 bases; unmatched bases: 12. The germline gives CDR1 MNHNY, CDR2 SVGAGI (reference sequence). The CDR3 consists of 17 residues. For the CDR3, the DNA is TGTGCCAGCAGTTACTCGAGTTGGCGGCGGGGGGGTGGTGAGCAGTTCTTC. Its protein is CASSYSSWRRGGGEQFF.

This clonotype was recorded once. The CDR3 here is CASSLSSNGHGYTF. CDR3 in DNA: TGTGCCAGCAGTCTGTCCAGCAATGGGCATGGCTACACCTTC. The chain employs TRBV27 and TRBJ1-2; the D is unclear. The CDR3 contains 14 residues. V dropped 5 bases and J dropped 6 bases, with 16 bases sitting between them. The germline CDR1 and CDR2 sequences are MNHEY and SMNVEV (reference sequence).

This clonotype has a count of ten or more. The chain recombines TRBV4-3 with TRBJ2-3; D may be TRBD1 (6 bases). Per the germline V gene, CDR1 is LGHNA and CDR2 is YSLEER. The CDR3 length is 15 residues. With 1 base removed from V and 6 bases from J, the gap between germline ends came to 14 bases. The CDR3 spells CASSQGGTLEDTQYF. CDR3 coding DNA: TGCGCCAGCAGCCAAGGGGGGACACTTGAGGATACGCAGTATTTT.

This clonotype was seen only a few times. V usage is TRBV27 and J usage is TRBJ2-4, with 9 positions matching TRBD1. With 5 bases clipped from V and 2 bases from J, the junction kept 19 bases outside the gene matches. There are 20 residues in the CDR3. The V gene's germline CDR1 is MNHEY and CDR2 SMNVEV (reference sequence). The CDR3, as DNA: TGTGCCAGCAGTGCCGTATGGTCCCCCGGGACAGGGAGGACCAAAAACATTCAGTACTTC. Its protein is CASSAVWSPGTGRTKNIQYF.

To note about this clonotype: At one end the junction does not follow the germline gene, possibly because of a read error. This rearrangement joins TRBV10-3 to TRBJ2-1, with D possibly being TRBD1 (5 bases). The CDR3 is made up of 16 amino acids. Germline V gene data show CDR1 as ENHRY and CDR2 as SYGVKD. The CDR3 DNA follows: TGTGCCGTCAGTGAGATGGATGGACAACAATACAATGAGCAGTTCTTC. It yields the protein CAVSEMDGQQYNEQFF.